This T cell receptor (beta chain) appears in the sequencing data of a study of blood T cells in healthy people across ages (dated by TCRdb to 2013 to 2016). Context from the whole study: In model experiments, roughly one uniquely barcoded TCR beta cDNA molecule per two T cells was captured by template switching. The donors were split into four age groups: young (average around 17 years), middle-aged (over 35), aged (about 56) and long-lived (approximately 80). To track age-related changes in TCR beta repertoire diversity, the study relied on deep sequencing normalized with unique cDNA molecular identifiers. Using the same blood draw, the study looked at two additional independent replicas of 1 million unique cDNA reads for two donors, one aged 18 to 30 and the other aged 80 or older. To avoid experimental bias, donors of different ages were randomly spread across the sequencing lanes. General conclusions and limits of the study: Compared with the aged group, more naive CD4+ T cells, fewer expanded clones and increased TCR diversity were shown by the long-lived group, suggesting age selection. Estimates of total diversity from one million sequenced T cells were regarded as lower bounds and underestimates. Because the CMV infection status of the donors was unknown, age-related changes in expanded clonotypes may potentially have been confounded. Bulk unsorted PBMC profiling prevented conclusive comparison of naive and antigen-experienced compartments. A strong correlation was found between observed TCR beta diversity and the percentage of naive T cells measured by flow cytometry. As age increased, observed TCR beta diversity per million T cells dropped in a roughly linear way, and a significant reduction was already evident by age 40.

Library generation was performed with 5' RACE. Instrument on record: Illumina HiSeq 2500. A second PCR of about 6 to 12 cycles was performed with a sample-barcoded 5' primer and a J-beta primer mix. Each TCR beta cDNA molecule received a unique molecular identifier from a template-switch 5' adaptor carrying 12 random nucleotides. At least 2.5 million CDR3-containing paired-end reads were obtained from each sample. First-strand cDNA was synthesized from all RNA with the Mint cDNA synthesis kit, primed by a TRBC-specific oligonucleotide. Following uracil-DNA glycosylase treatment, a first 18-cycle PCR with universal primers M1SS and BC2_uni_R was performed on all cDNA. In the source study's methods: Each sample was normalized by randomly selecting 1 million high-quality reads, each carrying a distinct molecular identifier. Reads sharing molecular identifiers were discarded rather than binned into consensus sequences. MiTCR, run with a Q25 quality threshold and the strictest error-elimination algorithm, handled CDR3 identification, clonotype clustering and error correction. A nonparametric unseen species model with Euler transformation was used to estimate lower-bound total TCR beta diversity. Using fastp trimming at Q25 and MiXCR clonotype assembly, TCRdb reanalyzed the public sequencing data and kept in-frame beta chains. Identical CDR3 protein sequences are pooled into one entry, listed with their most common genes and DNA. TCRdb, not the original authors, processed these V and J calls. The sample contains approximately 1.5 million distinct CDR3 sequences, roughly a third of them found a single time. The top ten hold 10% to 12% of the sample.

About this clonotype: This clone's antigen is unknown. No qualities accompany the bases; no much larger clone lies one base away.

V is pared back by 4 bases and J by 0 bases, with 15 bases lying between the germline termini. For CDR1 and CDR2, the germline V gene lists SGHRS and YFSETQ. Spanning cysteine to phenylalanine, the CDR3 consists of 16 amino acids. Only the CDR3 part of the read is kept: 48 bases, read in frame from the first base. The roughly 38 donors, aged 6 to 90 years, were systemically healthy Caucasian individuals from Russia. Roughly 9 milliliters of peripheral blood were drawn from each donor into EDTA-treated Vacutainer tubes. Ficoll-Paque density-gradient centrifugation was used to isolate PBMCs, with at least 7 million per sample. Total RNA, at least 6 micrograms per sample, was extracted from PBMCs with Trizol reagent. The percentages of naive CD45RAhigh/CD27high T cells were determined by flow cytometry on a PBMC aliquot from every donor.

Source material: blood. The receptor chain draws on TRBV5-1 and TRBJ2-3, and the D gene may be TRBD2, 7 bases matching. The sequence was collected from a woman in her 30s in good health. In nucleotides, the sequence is TGCGCCAGCAGCCAAGGGGGGGGAGTAAGCACAGATACGCAGTATTTT. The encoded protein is CASSQGGGVSTDTQYF. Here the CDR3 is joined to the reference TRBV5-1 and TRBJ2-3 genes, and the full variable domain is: KAGVTQTPRYLIKTRGQQVTLSCSPISGHRSVSWYQQTPGQGLQFLFEYFSETQRNKGNFPGRFSGRQFSNSRSEMNVSTLELGDSALYLCASSQGGGVSTDTQYFGPGTRLTVL.